This T cell receptor beta chain is from a study of T cell responses to AZD1222 COVID-19 vaccine. Profiling relied on immunoSEQ multiplex PCR, and the TCRdb table lists in-frame clones only, not all of them. Here the sample spans approximately 76,000 clones, 70% to 90% being singletons. Material: peripheral blood, obtained on day 0 of AZD1222 vaccination. The clonotype comes from an adult in good health.

The CDR3 here is CASSVRSSYNEQFF. The CDR3 nucleotides are TGTGCCAGCAGCGTGCGGAGCTCCTACAATGAGCAGTTCTTC. The genes are TRBV9 and TRBJ2-1; D gene uncertain. V was pared by 2 bases and J by 0 bases, with 6 bases between. CDR1 is SGDLS, CDR2 YYNGEE, per germline. CDR3 size: 14 residues.